Following are 30 T cell receptor beta chains from one sample sequenced in a study of cytomegalovirus exposure and HLA in healthy donors. The PCR made use of 60 Vbeta and 13 Jbeta primers. Some clones are missing from TCRdb's copy, which holds only in-frame ones; the method was immunoSEQ multiplex PCR. The sample includes about 160,000 clones, around 80% seen only once; the top ten take 7%. The specimen was PBMCs. The source is a woman aged 25 to 45 in good health and CMV-seropositive.

This chain uses TRBV7-2 with TRBJ2-3, with TRBD1 matching 7 bases. V trimming: 6 bases; J trimming: 0 bases; junction bases outside the gene matches: 3. CDR3 length: 14 residues. The germline CDR1 and CDR2 sequences are SGHTA and FQGNSA. As DNA, the CDR3 is TGTGCCAGCAGACAGGGGTTGAGCACAGATACGCAGTATTTT. Translation: CASRQGLSTDTQYF.

This clone appeared a few times. The chain uses TRBV6-5 and TRBJ1-1; 8 bases are a match to TRBD1. V was clipped by 2 bases and J by 5 bases; unmatched bases: 7. Germline values: CDR1 MNHEY, CDR2 SVGAGI. The CDR3 runs to 15 residues. The CDR3 DNA is TGTGCCAGCAGTTACAGGACAGGGATTAAGACTGAAGCTTTCTTT. Its protein is CASSYRTGIKTEAFF.

The chain combines TRBV2 with TRBJ2-3; D uncertain. The V and J ends lost 7 bases and 6 bases respectively, with 8 bases between them. The CDR3 is 11 amino acids. Germline CDR1 and CDR2: SNHLY and FYNNEI. In DNA, the CDR3 is TGTGCCAGCACCACTATTGATACGCAGTATTTT. It specifies CASTTIDTQYF.

The gene calls are TRBV7-2 and TRBJ2-1, with 8 bases that match TRBD2. With V trimmed by 1 base and J by 8 bases, 7 bases remained unmatched. CDR1 is SGHTA and CDR2 is FQGNSA in the germline V gene. The CDR3 is made up of 15 amino acids. The CDR3 is CASSLVRTSPDEQFF. In DNA form, the CDR3 reads TGTGCCAGCAGCTTAGTTCGGACTAGCCCCGATGAGCAGTTCTTC.

The chain carries TRBV21-1 and TRBJ2-1; TRBD2 is the table's D call and was not checked against the DNA. TRBV21-1 is a listed pseudogene. The CDR3 sequence is 14 residues long. Here the CDR3 reads CASSKLRRELGQFF. CDR3 sequence (DNA): TGTGCCAGCAGCAAATTGAGGAGGGAATTGGGGCAGTTCTTC.

This clone was seen a few times. V usage is TRBV6-1 and J usage is TRBJ2-1; D is perhaps TRBD1 (6 bases). The CDR3 sequence is 15 residues long. Trimming removed 6 bases from V and 4 bases from J, with 16 bases in between. CDR1 and CDR2 from the germline V gene are MNHNS and SASEGT. The CDR3, as DNA: TGTGCCAGCAGCCCCCGGGACACCCATTACAATGAGCAGTTCTTC. It codes for CASSPRDTHYNEQFF.

The chain carries TRBV5-4 and TRBJ2-2; the D is unclear. The V gene lost 2 bases and the J gene lost 8 bases, with 19 bases spanning the gap. The CDR3 consists of 16 residues. CDR1 is SGHNT, CDR2 YYREEE, per germline (reference sequence). CDR3 in amino acids: CASSFSDWSSPGELFF. The CDR3 DNA reads as TGTGCCAGCAGCTTCTCTGACTGGTCTTCTCCGGGGGAGCTGTTTTTT.

The chain employs TRBV7-6 and TRBJ1-3, with 7 bases identical to TRBD1. Per the germline V gene, CDR1 is SGHVS and CDR2 is FNYEAQ. This CDR3 is 15 amino acids long. Trimming took 5 bases from V and 0 from J; bases not matched to a gene: 4. DNA for the CDR3: TGTGCCAGCAGCCCGACAGGGCTCTCTGGAAACACCATATATTTT. Residues: CASSPTGLSGNTIYF. The variable domain in full, completed from reference TRBV7-6 and TRBJ1-3, reads GAGVSQSPRYKVTKRGQDVALRCDPISGHVSLYWYRQALGQGPEFLTYFNYEAQQDKSGLPNDRFSAERPEGSISTLTIQRTEQRDSAMYRCASSPTGLSGNTIYFGEGSWLTVV.

This sequence joins TRBV30 and TRBJ2-3; D possibly corresponds to TRBD2 (5 bases). Germline lookup yields CDR1 GTSNPN and CDR2 SVGIG (reference sequence). This CDR3 comprises 13 residues. V was pared by 0 bases and J by 1 base, with 5 bases between. The CDR3 here is CAWSVGGTDTQYF. In nucleotides, the CDR3 is TGTGCCTGGAGTGTGGGAGGCACAGATACGCAGTATTTT.

The V gene is TRBV7-8, the J gene TRBJ1-1, with D possibly matching TRBD1 (6 bases). V lost 5 bases, J lost 11 bases, and 15 bases lay in between. The CDR3 is 12 residues long. Looked up from germline, CDR1 is SGHVS and CDR2 is FQNEAQ. CDR3 in amino acids: CASSARAGAAFF. Here the CDR3 DNA reads TGTGCCAGCAGCGCCCGGGCGGGGGCCGCTTTCTTT.

V is TRBV4-3 and J is TRBJ2-3; 8 nucleotides align to TRBD1. The CDR3 consists of 14 residues. The J segment lost 3 bases and the V segment lost 3 bases, leaving 2 bases of the junction unmatched. CDR1 is LGHNA, CDR2 YSLEER, per germline. The DNA of the CDR3 is TGCGCCAGCAGCCACCGGACAGGGACAGATACGCAGTATTTT. Its protein is CASSHRTGTDTQYF.

This clone appeared a single time. The rearrangement links TRBV29-1 to TRBJ2-2; D remains ambiguous. With 6 bases removed from V and 0 bases from J, the gap between germline ends came to 5 bases. CDR1 is SQVTM, CDR2 ANQGSEA, per germline. This CDR3 comprises 12 residues. The CDR3 is CSVYTNTGELFF. The CDR3 bases are TGCAGCGTGTATACGAACACCGGGGAGCTGTTTTTT.

The CDR3 sequence is CASSHTGTLPNYGYTF. The CDR3 DNA sequence: TGTGCCAGCAGTCACACCGGGACACTCCCTAACTATGGCTACACCTTC. The chain combines TRBV5-6 with TRBJ1-2; a possible D gene is TRBD1 (6 bases). This CDR3 is built from 16 residues. Per germline, CDR1 SGHDT and CDR2 YYEEEE. V lost 5 bases, J lost 0 bases, and 17 bases lay in between.

V is TRBV28 and J is TRBJ2-7; D gene ambiguous. CDR1 and CDR2 from the germline V gene are MDHEN and SYDVKM. V shed 2 bases and J shed 3 bases, with 11 bases lying between them. This CDR3 region has 14 residues. CDR3 DNA sequence: TGTGCCAGCAGTTTAACTAACCTTCGCTACGAGCAGTACTTC. Translated, it gives CASSLTNLRYEQYF. The full variable domain, completed using reference TRBV28 and TRBJ2-7, is DVKVTQSSRYLVKRTGEKVFLECVQDMDHENMFWYRQDPGLGLRLIYFSYDVKMKEKGDIPEGYSVSREKKERFSLILESASTNQTSMYLCASSLTNLRYEQYFGPGTRLTVT.

This sequence joins TRBV4-3 and TRBJ2-3, with 11 bases fitting TRBD1. The CDR3 spans 16 residues. V gave up 2 bases and J gave up 4 bases; unmatched junction bases: 5. From germline, CDR1 is LGHNA and CDR2 YSLEER. The CDR3 bases are TGCGCCAGCAGCCAAAGGGGGACAGGGGGACCAGATACGCAGTATTTT. This codes for CASSQRGTGGPDTQYF.

The chain carries TRBV18 and TRBJ2-7, with TRBD1 as a possible D gene (5 bases). The germline V gene encodes CDR1 KGHSH and CDR2 LQKENI. V was trimmed by 8 bases and J by 6 bases, leaving 17 bases between them. The CDR3 spans 13 residues. DNA for the CDR3: TGTGCCAGCCGCCGGACACCTTCGGGCGAGCAGTACTTC. Translated, it gives CASRRTPSGEQYF.

The rearrangement links TRBV28 to TRBJ1-3; D is ambiguous. The V end was cut by 4 bases, the J end by 0 bases, with 7 bases between. This CDR3 region has 14 residues. Germline-derived CDR1 and CDR2 are MDHEN and SYDVKM. The CDR3 sequence is CASSSRGSGNTIYF. The CDR3 nucleotides are TGTGCCAGCAGTTCTCGCGGCTCTGGAAACACCATATATTTT.

This sequence joins TRBV7-9 and TRBJ1-6, with D tentatively TRBD1 (6 bases). The germline V gene has CDR1 SEHNR and CDR2 FQNEAQ (reference sequence). V gave up 7 bases and J gave up 7 bases, with 17 bases separating them. The CDR3 extends over 15 amino acids. The CDR3, as DNA: TGTGCCAGCAACTTCTCTGGACAGAGAAATTCACCCCTCCACTTT. Amino acids: CASNFSGQRNSPLHF.

This clone was seen only a few times. The rearrangement links TRBV5-5 to TRBJ2-7; maybe TRBD1 (6 bases). Germline V gene data show CDR1 as SGHKS and CDR2 as YYEKEE (reference sequence). CDR3 length: 12 amino acids. Trimming left V 4 bases short and J 10 bases short, with 15 bases between. The CDR3 sequence: CASSGGQPQQYF. The CDR3 nucleotides read TGTGCCAGCAGCGGCGGACAGCCCCAACAGTACTTC.

The rearrangement joins TRBV2 to TRBJ1-1, with 7 nucleotides matching TRBD1. Germline CDR1 and CDR2: SNHLY and FYNNEI. The junction had 6 bases not matched to a gene; V was cut back by 6 bases and J by 5 bases. The CDR3 covers 13 residues. CDR3 in DNA: TGTGCCAGCAGCCTAGGGGGCAGGACTGAAGCTTTCTTT. Protein: CASSLGGRTEAFF.

As DNA, the CDR3 is TGTGCCAGCAGCCAACAGGGGGCAGCCTACGAGCAGTACTTC. Protein sequence: CASSQQGAAYEQYF. The chain carries TRBV9 and TRBJ2-7, with 9 bases that match TRBD1. The CDR3 totals 14 residues. The germline gives CDR1 SGDLS, CDR2 YYNGEE. V lost 4 bases and J lost 2; bases outside the gene matches: 4.

V is TRBV19 and J is TRBJ1-2, with D uncertain. The CDR3 is 12 amino acids. Trimming cost V 8 bases and J 6 bases, with 13 bases left between them. The germline gives CDR1 LNHDA, CDR2 SQIVND (reference sequence). The DNA of the CDR3 is TGTGCCAGTTCTTTTCTCAGTGATGGCTACACCTTC. Its translation: CASSFLSDGYTF.

The chain uses TRBV6-6 and TRBJ1-5; no definite D call. Per germline, CDR1 MNHNY and CDR2 SVGAGI (reference sequence). V was clipped by 7 bases and J by 4 bases, with 5 bases between them. The CDR3 length is 11 residues. For the CDR3, the DNA is TGTGCCAGCAACCAGAATCAGCCCCAGCATTTT. Its translation is CASNQNQPQHF.

The chain couples TRBV6-1 to TRBJ2-7, with 8 positions matching TRBD2. J lost 2 bases, V lost 10 bases, and 10 bases had no gene match. This CDR3 is 14 amino acids long. Per germline, CDR1 MNHNS and CDR2 SASEGT. The CDR3 DNA reads as TGTGCCACCCTTCGGAGCGGGGGACCCTACGAGCAGTACTTC. Translated: CATLRSGGPYEQYF.

The V gene is TRBV7-9, the J gene TRBJ2-1, with TRBD1 identical over 9 bases. This CDR3 region has 19 residues. Germline V gives CDR1 SEHNR, CDR2 FQNEAQ (reference sequence). The junction had 15 bases not matched to a gene; V was cut back by 1 base and J by 5 bases. The CDR3 is CASSLGSVGGQGLDNEQFF. CDR3 DNA sequence: TGTGCCAGCAGCTTAGGATCGGTGGGGGGACAGGGCCTCGACAATGAGCAGTTCTTC.

A remark on this clone: The identical CDR3 is also encoded by other nucleotide sequences in the sample. The V gene is TRBV5-1, the J gene TRBJ1-2, with 8 bases fitting TRBD1. CDR3 length: 15 amino acids. CDR1 SGHRS and CDR2 YFSETQ come from the germline V gene. The ends lost 0 bases at V and 2 bases at J; junction bases unmatched: 3. DNA of the CDR3: TGCGCCAGCAGCTTGGGGACAGGGCCGAACTATGGCTACACCTTC. It codes for CASSLGTGPNYGYTF.

This clone turned up a few times. The chain has TRBV15 and TRBJ2-3; 8 positions agree with TRBD2. Germline V gene lookup returns CDR1 LNHNV and CDR2 YYDKDF (reference sequence). Losses at the gene ends were 5 bases for V and 1 base for J; bases not matched to a gene: 8. The CDR3 totals 16 residues. In DNA form, the CDR3 reads TGTGCCACCAGCTTAGGAGCGGGGGCGGGCACAGATACGCAGTATTTT. Translating it yields CATSLGAGAGTDTQYF.

There are a few counts of this clone. This rearrangement joins TRBV4-1 to TRBJ2-3; weak D call: TRBD2 (7 bases). With 1 base removed from V and 4 bases from J, the gap between germline ends came to 18 bases. Per the germline V gene, CDR1 is MGHRA and CDR2 is YSYEKL. The length of the CDR3 is 17 residues. As DNA, the CDR3 is TGCGCCAGCAGCCAAGCCGAGAGGGGGGGGGCCCCAGATACGCAGTATTTT. Encoded protein: CASSQAERGGAPDTQYF.

This clone has more than one count but fewer than ten. The gene calls are TRBV7-2 and TRBJ2-1; TRBD1 is a possible D gene (6 bases). V lost 0 bases, J lost 5 bases, and 14 bases lay in between. Germline CDR1 reads SGHTA; CDR2 reads FQGNSA. The CDR3 contains 16 residues. The CDR3 here is CASSLAGDRWDNEQFF. CDR3 DNA: TGTGCCAGCAGCTTAGCGGGAGACAGGTGGGACAATGAGCAGTTCTTC. Full variable domain (rest looked up from reference TRBV7-2 and TRBJ2-1): GAGVSQSPSNKVTEKGKDVELRCDPISGHTALYWYRQSLGQGLEFLIYFQGNSAPDKSGLPSDRFSAERTGGSVSTLTIQRTQQEDSAVYLCASSLAGDRWDNEQFFGPGTRLTVL.

This chain connects TRBV10-3 to TRBJ2-7; no clear D gene. Per the germline V gene, CDR1 is ENHRY and CDR2 is SYGVKD. CDR3 length: 12 residues. V lost 2 bases and J lost 3, with 5 bases in between. This chain's CDR3 is CAISEASYEQYF. The CDR3 DNA reads TGTGCCATCAGTGAGGCTAGCTACGAGCAGTACTTC.